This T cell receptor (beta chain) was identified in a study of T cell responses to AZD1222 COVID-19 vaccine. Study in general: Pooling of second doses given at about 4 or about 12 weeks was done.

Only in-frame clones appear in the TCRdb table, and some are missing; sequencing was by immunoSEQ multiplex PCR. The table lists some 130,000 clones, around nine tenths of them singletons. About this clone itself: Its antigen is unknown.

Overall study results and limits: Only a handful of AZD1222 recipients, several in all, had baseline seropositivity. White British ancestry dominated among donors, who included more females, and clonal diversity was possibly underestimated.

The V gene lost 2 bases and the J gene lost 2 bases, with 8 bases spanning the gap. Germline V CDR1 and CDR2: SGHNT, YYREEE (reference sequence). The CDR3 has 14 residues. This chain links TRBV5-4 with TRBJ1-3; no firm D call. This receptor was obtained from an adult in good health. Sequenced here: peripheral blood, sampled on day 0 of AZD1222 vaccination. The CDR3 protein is CASSFEGAGNTIYF. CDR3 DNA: TGTGCCAGCAGCTTTGAAGGAGCTGGAAACACCATATATTTT.